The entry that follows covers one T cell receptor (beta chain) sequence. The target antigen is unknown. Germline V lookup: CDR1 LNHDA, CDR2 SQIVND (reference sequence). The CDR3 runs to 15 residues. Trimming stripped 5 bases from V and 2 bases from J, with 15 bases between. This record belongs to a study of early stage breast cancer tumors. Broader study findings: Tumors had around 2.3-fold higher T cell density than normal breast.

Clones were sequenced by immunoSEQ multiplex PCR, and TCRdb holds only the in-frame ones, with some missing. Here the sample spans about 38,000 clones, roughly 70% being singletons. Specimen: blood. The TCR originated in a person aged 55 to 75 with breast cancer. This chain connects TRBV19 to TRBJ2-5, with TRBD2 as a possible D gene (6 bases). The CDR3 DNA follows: TGTGCCAGTAGTTCAATCCGGGACTCGCAAGAGACCCAGTACTTC. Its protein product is CASSSIRDSQETQYF. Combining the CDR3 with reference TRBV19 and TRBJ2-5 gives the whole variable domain DGGITQSPKYLFRKEGQNVTLSCEQNLNHDAMYWYRQDPGQGLRLIYYSQIVNDFQKGDIAEGYSVSREKKESFPLTVTSAQKNPTAFYLCASSSIRDSQETQYFGPGTRLLVL.